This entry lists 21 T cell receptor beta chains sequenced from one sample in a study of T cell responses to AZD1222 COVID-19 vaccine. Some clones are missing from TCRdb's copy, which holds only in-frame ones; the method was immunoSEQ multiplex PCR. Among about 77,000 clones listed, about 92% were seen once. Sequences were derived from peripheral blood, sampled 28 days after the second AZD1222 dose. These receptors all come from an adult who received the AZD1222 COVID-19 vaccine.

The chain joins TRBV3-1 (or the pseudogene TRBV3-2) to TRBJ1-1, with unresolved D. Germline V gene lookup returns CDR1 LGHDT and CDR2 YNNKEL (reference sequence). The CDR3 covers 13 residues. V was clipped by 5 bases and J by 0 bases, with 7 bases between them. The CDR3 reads CASSIVMNTEAFF. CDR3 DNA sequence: TGTGCCAGCAGCATAGTAATGAACACTGAAGCTTTCTTT.

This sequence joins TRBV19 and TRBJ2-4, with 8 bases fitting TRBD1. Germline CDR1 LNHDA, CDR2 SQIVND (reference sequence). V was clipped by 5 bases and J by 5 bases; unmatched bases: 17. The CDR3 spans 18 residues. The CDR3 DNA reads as TGTGCCAGTAGTTCAGGGGGCTTTTTCTTAGAGCGGGAAAACATTCAGTACTTC. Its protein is CASSSGGFFLERENIQYF.

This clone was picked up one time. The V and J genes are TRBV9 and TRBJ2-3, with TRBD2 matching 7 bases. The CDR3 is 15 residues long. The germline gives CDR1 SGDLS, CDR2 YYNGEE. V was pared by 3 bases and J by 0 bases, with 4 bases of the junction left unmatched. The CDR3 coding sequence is TGTGCCAGCAGCGCGCGGGAGCCAAGCACAGATACGCAGTATTTT. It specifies CASSAREPSTDTQYF.

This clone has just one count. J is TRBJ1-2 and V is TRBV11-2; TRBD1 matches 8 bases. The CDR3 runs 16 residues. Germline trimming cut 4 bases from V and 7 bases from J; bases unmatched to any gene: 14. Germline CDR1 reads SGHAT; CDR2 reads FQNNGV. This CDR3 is CASSSRGQDLFRGYTF. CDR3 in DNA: TGTGCCAGCAGCTCGCGGGGACAGGACCTGTTTCGTGGCTACACCTTC.

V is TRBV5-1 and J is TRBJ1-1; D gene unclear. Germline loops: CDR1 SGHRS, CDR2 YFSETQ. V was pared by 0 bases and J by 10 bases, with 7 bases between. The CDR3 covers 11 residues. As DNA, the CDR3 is TGCGCCAGCAGCTTGGGCGAGGGAGCTTTCTTT. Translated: CASSLGEGAFF. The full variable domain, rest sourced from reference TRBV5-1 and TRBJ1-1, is KAGVTQTPRYLIKTRGQQVTLSCSPISGHRSVSWYQQTPGQGLQFLFEYFSETQRNKGNFPGRFSGRQFSNSRSEMNVSTLELGDSALYLCASSLGEGAFFGQGTRLTVV.

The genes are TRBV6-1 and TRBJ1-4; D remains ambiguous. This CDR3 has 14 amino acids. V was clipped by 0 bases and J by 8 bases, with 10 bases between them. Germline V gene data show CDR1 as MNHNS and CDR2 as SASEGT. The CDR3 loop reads CASSEAGLGEKLFF. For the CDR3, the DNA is TGTGCCAGCAGTGAAGCCGGGTTAGGGGAAAAACTGTTTTTT.

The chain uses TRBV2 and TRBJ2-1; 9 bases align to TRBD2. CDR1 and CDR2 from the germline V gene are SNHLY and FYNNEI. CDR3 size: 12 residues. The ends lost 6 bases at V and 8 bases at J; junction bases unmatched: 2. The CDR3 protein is CASRAGGHEQFF. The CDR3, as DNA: TGTGCCAGCAGAGCGGGAGGCCATGAGCAGTTCTTC.

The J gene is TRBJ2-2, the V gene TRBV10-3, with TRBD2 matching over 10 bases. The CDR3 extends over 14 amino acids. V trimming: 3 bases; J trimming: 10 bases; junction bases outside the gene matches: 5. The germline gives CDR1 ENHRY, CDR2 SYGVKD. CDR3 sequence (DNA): TGTGCCATCAGTGATTCTAGCGGGAGAGAGGAGCTGTTTTTT. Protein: CAISDSSGREELFF.

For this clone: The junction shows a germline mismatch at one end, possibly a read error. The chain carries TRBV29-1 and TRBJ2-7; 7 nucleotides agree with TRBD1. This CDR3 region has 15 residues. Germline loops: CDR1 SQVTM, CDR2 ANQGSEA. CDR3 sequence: CSVEGARDSSYEQYF. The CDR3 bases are TGCAGCGTCGAAGGCGCCCGGGACAGCTCCTACGAGCAGTACTTC.

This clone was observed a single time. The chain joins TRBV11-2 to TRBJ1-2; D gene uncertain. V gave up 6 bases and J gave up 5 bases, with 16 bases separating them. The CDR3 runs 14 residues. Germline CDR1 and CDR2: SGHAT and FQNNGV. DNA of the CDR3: TGTGCCAGCAGTCTAGGCGGGTTTCGGTATGGCTACACCTTC. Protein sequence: CASSLGGFRYGYTF.

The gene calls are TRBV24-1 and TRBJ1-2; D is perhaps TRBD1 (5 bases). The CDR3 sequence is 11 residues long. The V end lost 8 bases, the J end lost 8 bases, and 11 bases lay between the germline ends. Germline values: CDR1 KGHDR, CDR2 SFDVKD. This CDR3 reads CATKGYGGYTF. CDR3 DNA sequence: TGTGCCACCAAGGGGTATGGCGGCTACACCTTC.

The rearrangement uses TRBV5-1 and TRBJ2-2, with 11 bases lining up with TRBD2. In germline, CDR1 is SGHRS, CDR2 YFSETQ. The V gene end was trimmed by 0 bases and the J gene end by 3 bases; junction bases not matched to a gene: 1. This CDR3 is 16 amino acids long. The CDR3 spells CASSLALAGDTGELFF. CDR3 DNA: TGCGCCAGCAGCTTGGCACTAGCGGGGGACACCGGGGAGCTGTTTTTT.

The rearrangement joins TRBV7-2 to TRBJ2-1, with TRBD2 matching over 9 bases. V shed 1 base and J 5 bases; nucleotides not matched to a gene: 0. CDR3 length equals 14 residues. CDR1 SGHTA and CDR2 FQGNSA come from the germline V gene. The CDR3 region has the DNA TGTGCCAGCAGCTTAGTAGCGGGAGACAATGAGCAGTTCTTC. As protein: CASSLVAGDNEQFF.

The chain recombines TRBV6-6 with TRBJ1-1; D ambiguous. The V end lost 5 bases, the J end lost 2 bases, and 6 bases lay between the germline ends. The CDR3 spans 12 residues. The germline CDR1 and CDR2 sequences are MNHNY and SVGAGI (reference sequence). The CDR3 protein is CASSEVNTEAFF. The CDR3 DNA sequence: TGTGCCAGCAGTGAGGTTAACACTGAAGCTTTCTTT.

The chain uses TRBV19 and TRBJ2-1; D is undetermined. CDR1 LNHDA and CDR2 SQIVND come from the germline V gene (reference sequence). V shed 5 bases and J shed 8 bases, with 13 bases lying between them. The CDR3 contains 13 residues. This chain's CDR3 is CASSAPPRDEQFF. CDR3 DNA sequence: TGTGCCAGTAGTGCGCCACCCCGTGATGAGCAGTTCTTC.

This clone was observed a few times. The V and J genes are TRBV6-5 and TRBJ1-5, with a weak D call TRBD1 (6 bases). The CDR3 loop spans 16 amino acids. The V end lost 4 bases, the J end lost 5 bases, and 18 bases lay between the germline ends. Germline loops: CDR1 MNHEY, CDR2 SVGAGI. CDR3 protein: CASSSFPGQTYQPQHF. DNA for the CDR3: TGTGCCAGCAGTTCGTTCCCGGGACAAACTTATCAGCCCCAGCATTTT.

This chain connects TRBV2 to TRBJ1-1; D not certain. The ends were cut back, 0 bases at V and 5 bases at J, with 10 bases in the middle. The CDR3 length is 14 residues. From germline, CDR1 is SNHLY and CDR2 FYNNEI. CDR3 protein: CASSEAWVRTEAFF. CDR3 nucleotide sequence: TGTGCCAGCAGTGAAGCGTGGGTGAGAACTGAAGCTTTCTTT.

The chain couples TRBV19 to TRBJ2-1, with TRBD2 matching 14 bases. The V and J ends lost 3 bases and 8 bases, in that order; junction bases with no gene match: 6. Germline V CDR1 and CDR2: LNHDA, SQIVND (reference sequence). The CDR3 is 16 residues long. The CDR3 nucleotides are TGTGCCAGTAGTATCTTCGGGACTAGCGGGAGCTATGAGCAGTTCTTC. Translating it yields CASSIFGTSGSYEQFF.

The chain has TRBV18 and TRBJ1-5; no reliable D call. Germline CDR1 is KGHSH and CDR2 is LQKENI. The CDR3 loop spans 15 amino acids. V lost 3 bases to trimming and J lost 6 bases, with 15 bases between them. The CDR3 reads CASSPGPDSGQPQHF. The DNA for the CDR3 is TGTGCCAGCTCACCGGGCCCCGATAGTGGTCAGCCCCAGCATTTT.

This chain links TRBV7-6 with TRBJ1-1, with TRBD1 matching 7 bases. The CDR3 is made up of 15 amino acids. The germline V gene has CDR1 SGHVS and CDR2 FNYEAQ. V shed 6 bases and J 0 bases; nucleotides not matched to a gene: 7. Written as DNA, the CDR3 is TGTGCCAGCAGGTCAGGGACAGACCTGAACACTGAAGCTTTCTTT. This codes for CASRSGTDLNTEAFF.

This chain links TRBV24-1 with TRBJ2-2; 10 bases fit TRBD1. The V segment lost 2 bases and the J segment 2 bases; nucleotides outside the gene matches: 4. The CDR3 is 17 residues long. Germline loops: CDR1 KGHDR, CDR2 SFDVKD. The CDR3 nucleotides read TGTGCCACCAGTGATTGGGGGACAGGGGCCAACACCGGGGAGCTGTTTTTT. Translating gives CATSDWGTGANTGELFF.